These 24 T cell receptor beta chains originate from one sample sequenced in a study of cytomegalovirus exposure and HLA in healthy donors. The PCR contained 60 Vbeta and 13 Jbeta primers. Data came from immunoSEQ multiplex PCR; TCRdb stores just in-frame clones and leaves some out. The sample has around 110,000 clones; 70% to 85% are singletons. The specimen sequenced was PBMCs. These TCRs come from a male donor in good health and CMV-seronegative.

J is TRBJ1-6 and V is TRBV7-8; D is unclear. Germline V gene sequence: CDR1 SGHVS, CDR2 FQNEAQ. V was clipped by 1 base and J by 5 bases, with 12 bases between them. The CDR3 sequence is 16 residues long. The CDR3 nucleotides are TGTGCCAGCAGCTTAGGGCAGGCGATAAATAATTCACCCCTCCACTTT. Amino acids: CASSLGQAINNSPLHF.

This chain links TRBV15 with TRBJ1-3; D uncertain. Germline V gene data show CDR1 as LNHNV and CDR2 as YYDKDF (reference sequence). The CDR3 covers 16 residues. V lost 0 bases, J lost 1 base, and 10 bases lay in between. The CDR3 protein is CATSREAGISGNTIYF. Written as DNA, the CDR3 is TGTGCCACCAGCAGAGAAGCGGGGATTTCTGGAAACACCATATATTTT. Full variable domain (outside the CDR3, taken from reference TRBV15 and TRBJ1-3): DAMVIQNPRYQVTQFGKPVTLSCSQTLNHNVMYWYQQKSSQAPKLLFHYYDKDFNNEADTPDNFQSRRPNTSFCFLDIRSPGLGDTAMYLCATSREAGISGNTIYFGEGSWLTVV.

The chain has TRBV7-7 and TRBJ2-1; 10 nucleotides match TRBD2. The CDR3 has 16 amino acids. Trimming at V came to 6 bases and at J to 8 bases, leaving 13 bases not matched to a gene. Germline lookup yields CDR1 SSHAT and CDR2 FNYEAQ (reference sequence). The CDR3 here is CASSRRAGGPVDEQFF. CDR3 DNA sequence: TGTGCCAGCAGTCGCCGAGCGGGAGGGCCTGTCGATGAGCAGTTCTTC.

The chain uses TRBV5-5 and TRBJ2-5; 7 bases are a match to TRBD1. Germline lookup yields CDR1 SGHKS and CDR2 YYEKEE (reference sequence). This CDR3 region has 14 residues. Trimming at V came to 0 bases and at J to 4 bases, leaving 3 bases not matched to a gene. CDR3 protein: CASSLAGGLETQYF. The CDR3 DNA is TGTGCCAGCAGCTTGGCAGGGGGATTAGAGACCCAGTACTTC. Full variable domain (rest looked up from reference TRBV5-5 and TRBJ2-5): DAGVTQSPTHLIKTRGQQVTLRCSPISGHKSVSWYQQVLGQGPQFIFQYYEKEERGRGNFPDRFSARQFPNYSSELNVNALLLGDSALYLCASSLAGGLETQYFGPGTRLLVL.

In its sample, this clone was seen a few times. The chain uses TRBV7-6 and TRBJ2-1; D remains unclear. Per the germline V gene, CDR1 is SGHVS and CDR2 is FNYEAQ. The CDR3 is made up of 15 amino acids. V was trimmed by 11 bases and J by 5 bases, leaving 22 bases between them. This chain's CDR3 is CAGIRVPTRNNEQFF. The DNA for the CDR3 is TGTGCCGGCATACGTGTACCAACTCGAAACAATGAGCAGTTCTTC.

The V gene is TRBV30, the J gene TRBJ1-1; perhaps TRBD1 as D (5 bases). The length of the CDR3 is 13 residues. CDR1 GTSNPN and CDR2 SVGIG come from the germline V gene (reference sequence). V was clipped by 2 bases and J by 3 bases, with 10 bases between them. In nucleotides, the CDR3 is TGTGCCTGGAGTCTACAGGTTCACACTGAAGCTTTCTTT. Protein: CAWSLQVHTEAFF.

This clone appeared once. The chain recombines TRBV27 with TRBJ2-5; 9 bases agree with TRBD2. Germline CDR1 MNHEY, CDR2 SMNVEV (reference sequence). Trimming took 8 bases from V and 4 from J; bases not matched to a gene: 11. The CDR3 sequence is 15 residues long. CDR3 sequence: CASQGHAGGGETQYF. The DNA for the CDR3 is TGTGCCAGCCAAGGACATGCGGGAGGGGGAGAGACCCAGTACTTC.

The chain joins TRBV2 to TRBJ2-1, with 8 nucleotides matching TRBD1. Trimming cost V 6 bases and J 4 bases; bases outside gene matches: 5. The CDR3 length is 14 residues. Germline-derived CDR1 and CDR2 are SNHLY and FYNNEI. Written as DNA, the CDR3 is TGTGCCAGCAGAACAGGGGGATCATACAATGAGCAGTTCTTC. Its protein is CASRTGGSYNEQFF.

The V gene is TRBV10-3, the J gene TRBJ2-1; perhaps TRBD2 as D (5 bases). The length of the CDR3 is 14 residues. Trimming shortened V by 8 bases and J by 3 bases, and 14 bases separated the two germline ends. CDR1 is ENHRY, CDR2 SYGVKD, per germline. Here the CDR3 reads CAISPTTIYNEQFF. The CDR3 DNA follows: TGTGCCATCTCCCCCACGACTATCTACAATGAGCAGTTCTTC.

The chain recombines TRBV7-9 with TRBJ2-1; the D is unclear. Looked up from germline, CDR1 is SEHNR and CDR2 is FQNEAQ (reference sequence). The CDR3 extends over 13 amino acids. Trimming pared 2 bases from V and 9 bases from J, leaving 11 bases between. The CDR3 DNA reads TGTGCCAGCAGCTTAACATTCTTTCGTGAGCAGTTCTTC. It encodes CASSLTFFREQFF. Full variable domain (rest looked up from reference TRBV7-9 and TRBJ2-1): DTGVSQNPRHKITKRGQNVTFRCDPISEHNRLYWYRQTLGQGPEFLTYFQNEAQLEKSRLLSDRFSAERPKGSFSTLEIQRTEQGDSAMYLCASSLTFFREQFFGPGTRLTVL.

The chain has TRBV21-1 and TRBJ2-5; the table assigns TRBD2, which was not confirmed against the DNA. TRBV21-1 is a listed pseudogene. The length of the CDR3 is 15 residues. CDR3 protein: CASSKEGLPSATQYF. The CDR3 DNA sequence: TGTGCCAGCAGCAAAGAGGGACTACCATCGGCGACCCAGTACTTC.

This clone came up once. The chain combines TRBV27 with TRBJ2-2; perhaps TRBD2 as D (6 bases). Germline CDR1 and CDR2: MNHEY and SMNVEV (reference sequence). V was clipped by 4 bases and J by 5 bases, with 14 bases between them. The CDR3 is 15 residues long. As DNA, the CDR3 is TGTGCCAGCAGTTCGACAACGGCGGGGACCGGGGAGCTGTTTTTT. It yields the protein CASSSTTAGTGELFF.

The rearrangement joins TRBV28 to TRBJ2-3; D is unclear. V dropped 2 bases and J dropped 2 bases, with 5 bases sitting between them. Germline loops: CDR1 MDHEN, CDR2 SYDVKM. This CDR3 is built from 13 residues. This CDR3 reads CASSLQATDTQYF. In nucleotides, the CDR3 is TGTGCCAGCAGTTTACAAGCCACAGATACGCAGTATTTT.

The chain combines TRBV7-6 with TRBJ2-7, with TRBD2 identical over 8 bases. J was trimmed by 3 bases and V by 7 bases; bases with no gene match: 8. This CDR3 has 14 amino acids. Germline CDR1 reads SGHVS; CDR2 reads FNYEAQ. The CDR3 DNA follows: TGTGCCAGCATCGGGGGGGACCCCCACTACGAGCAGTACTTC. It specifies CASIGGDPHYEQYF.

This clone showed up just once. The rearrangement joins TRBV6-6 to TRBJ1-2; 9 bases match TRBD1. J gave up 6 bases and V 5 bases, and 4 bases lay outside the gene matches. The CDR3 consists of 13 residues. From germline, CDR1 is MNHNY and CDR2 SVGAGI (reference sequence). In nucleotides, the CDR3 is TGTGCCAGCAGTGAGGGACAGGGTAATGGCTACACCTTC. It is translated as CASSEGQGNGYTF.

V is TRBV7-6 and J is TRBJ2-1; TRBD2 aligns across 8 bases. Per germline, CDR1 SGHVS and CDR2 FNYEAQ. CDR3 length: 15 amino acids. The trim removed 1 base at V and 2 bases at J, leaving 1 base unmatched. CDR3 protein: CASSLEGLAYNEQFF. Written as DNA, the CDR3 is TGTGCCAGCAGCTTAGAGGGACTAGCCTACAATGAGCAGTTCTTC.

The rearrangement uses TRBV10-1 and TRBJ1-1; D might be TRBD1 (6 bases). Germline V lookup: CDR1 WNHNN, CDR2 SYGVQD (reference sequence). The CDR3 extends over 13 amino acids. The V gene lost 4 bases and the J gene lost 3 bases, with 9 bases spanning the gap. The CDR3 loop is CASSVDRHTEAFF. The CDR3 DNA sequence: TGCGCCAGCAGTGTCGACAGGCACACTGAAGCTTTCTTT.

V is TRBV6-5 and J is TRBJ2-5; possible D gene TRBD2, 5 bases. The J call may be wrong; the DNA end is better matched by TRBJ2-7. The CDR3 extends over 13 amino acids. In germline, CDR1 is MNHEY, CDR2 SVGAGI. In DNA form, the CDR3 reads TGTGCCAGCAGTCTGGGAGCCACCTACGAGCAGTACTTC. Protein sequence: CASSLGATYEQYF.

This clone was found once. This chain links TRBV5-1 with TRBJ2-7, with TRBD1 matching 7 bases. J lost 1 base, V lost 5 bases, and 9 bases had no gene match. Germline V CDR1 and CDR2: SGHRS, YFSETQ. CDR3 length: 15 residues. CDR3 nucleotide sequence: TGCGCCAGCAGTTTTAGGACAGGTGCTTCCTACGAGCAGTACTTC. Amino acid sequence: CASSFRTGASYEQYF.

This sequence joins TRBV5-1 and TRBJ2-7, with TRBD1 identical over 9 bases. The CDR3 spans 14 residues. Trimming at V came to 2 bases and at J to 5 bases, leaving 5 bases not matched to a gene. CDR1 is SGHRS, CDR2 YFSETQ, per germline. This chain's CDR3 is CASSLGTGLNEQYF. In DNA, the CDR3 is TGCGCCAGCAGCTTAGGGACAGGGCTTAACGAGCAGTACTTC.

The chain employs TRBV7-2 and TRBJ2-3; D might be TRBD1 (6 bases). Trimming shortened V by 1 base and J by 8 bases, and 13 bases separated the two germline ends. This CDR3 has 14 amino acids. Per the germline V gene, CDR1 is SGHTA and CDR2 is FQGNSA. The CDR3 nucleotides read TGTGCCAGCAGCTTAGACGAGTTCAGGGGTACGCAGTATTTT. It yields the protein CASSLDEFRGTQYF.

Here the CDR3 DNA reads TGTGCCAGCAGCCCAGGGACAGGGAGACCGGATGGCTACACCTTC. Protein: CASSPGTGRPDGYTF. The chain carries TRBV7-9 and TRBJ1-2, with 9 bases matching TRBD1. Germline loops: CDR1 SEHNR, CDR2 FQNEAQ (reference sequence). The CDR3 runs 15 residues. V shed 5 bases, J shed 6 bases, and the junction held 10 bases outside the gene matches.

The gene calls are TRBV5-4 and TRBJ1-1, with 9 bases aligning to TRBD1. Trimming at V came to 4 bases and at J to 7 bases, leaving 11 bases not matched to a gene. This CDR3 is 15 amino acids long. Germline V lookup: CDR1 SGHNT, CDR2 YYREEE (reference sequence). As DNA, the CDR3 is TGTGCCAGCAGCCATGCTGGGGACAGGGACGGTGAAGCTTTCTTT. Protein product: CASSHAGDRDGEAFF.

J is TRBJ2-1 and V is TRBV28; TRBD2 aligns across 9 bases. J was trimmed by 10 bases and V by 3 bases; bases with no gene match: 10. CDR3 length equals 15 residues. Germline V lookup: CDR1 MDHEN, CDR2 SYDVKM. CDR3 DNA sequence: TGTGCCAGCAGTTTGGGACAGCGGGGGGTGGGGGAGCAGTTCTTC. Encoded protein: CASSLGQRGVGEQFF.